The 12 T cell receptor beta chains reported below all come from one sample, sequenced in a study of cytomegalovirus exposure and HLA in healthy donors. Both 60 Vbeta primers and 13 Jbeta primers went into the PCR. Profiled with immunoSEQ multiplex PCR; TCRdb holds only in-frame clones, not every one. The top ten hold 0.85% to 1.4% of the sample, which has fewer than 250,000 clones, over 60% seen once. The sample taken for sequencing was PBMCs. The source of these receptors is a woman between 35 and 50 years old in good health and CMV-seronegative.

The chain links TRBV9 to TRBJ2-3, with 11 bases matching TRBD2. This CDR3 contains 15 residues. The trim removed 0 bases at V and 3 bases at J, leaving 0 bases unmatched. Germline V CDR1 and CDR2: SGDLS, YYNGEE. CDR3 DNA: TGTGCCAGCAGCGTAGGACTAGCGGGGACAGATACGCAGTATTTT. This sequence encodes CASSVGLAGTDTQYF.

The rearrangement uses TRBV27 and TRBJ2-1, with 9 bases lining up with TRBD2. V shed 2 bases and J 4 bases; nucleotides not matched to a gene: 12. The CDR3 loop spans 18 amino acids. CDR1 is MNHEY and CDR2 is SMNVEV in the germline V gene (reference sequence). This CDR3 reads CASSLPSGGPNVYNEQFF. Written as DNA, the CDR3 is TGTGCCAGCAGTTTACCCAGCGGGGGGCCAAATGTGTACAATGAGCAGTTCTTC.

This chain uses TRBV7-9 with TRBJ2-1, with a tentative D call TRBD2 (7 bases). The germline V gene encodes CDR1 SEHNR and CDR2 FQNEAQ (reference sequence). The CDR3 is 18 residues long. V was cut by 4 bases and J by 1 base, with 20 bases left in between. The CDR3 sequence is CASSSKGRGGGSYNEQFF. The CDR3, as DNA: TGTGCCAGCAGCTCGAAGGGCAGGGGCGGGGGATCCTACAATGAGCAGTTCTTC.

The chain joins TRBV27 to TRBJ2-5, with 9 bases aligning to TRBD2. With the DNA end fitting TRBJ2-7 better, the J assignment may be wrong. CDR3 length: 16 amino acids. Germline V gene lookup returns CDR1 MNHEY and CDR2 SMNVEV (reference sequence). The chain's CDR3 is CASSLSSSGISYEQYF. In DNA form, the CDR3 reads TGTGCCAGCAGTTTATCATCTAGCGGGATATCCTACGAGCAGTACTTC.

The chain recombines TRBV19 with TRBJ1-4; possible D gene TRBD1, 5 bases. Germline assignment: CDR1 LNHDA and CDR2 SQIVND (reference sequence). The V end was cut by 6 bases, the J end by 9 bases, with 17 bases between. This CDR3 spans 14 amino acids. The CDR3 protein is CASSDMSPGKKLFF. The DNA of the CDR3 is TGTGCCAGTAGCGATATGTCCCCAGGGAAAAAACTGTTTTTT.

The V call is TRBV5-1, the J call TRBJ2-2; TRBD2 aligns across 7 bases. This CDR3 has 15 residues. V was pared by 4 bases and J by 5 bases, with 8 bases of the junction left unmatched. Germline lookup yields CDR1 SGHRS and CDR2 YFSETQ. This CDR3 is CASSTNSGDTGELFF. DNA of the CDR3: TGCGCCAGCAGCACAAACAGCGGGGATACCGGGGAGCTGTTTTTT.

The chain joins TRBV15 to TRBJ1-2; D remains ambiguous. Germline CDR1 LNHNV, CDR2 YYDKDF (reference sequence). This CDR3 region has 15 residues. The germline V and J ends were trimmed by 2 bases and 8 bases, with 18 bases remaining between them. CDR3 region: CATSRPTSDKFGYTF. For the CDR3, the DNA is TGTGCCACCAGCAGACCGACTTCCGATAAATTCGGCTACACCTTC.

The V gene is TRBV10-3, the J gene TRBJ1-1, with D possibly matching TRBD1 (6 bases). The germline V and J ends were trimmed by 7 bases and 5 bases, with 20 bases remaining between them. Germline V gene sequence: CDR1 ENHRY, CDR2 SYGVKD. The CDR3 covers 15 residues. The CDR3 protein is CAITSGTSVRTEAFF. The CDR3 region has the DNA TGTGCCATCACCTCCGGGACATCTGTTCGGACTGAAGCTTTCTTT.

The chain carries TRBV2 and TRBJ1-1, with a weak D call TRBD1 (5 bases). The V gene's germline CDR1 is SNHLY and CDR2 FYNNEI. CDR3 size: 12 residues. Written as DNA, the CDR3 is TGTGCTCAGCGGGGGGAGCTCACTGAAGCTTTCTTT. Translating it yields CAQRGELTEAFF.

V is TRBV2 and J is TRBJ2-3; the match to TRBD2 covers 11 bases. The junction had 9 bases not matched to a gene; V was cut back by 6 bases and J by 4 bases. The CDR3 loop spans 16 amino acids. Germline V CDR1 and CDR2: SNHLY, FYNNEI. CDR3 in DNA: TGTGCCAGCAGGGTGACTAGCGGGAATCCCTCAGATACGCAGTATTTT. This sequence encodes CASRVTSGNPSDTQYF.

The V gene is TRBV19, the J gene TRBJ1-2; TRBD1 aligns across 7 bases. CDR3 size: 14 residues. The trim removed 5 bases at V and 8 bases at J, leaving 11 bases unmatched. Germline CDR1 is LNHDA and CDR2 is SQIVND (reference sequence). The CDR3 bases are TGTGCCAGTAGTCCCCTAGACAGGGAGTCCGGCTACACCTTC. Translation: CASSPLDRESGYTF.

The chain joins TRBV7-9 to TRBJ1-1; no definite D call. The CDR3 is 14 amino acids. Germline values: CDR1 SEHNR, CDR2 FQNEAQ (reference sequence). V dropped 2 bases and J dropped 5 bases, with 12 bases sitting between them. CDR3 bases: TGTGCCAGCAGCTTAACCCCTGTAGCAACTGAAGCTTTCTTT. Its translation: CASSLTPVATEAFF.